The source of this T cell receptor (beta chain) is a study of T cell repertoires in cytomegalovirus infection. Overall study: Indications came from public TCR beta signatures; they pointed to CMV infection and to a matching HLA type. Study results and caveats: Ex vivo, HLA-C-restricted CMV-specific TCR beta clonotypes prevailed over the rest of the response.

Each CDR3 protein gets one entry after TCRdb re-called the reads with MiXCR. This table has hundreds of thousands of distinct CDR3 sequences, around a third appearing once. To note about this clonotype: The antigen remains undetermined.

The TCR was taken from a human donor in good health (CMV status not recorded). Some clones in this sample may be carry-over from other donors' samples. This sample comprised cultured PBMCs, obtained from culture after CMV antigen stimulation.

The CDR3 loop reads CASSGRSSTDTQYF. The CDR3 region has the DNA TGTGCCAGCAGTGGCCGCTCTAGCACAGATACGCAGTATTTT. The rearrangement uses TRBV2 and TRBJ2-3; D not certain. There are 14 residues in the CDR3. CDR1 and CDR2 from the germline V gene are SNHLY and FYNNEI. Deletions cut 4 bases from V and 0 bases from J, with 8 bases between.